This T cell receptor (beta chain) was documented in a study of post-analysis software for immune sequencing data. About the research overall: Relapsing-remitting, secondary progressive and progressive-relapsing forms of multiple sclerosis all featured among disease courses.

Incorporated into the TCR beta cDNA libraries were unique molecular identifiers, which served to reduce PCR and sequencing biases. Once roughly 0.85 to 11 million T cells were used, roughly 490,000 cDNA molecules resulted. TCRdb ran MiXCR on the PCR reads and lists one entry per CDR3 protein. This table has around 710,000 distinct CDR3 sequences, roughly 50% appearing once. Study results and caveats: Included in a set of five TRBV segments more frequent in patients than controls were TRBV5-6, TRBV5-1 and TRBV20-1. The study found significantly lower normalized Chao1 diversity in multiple sclerosis patients than in controls.

The CDR3 is made up of 14 amino acids. Trimming removed 0 bases at V and 4 bases at J, with 10 bases between. Germline CDR1 and CDR2: SGDLS and YYNGEE. With regard to this clonotype: Its antigen is still unknown.

The receptor comes from a girl aged 10 to 17 with multiple sclerosis. Sequencing was carried out using blood. The chain links TRBV9 to TRBJ2-5; D uncertain. The CDR3 nucleotides are TGTGCCAGCAGCGTAGAAGGCGGTCCAGAGACCCAGTACTTC. Its protein product is CASSVEGGPETQYF.